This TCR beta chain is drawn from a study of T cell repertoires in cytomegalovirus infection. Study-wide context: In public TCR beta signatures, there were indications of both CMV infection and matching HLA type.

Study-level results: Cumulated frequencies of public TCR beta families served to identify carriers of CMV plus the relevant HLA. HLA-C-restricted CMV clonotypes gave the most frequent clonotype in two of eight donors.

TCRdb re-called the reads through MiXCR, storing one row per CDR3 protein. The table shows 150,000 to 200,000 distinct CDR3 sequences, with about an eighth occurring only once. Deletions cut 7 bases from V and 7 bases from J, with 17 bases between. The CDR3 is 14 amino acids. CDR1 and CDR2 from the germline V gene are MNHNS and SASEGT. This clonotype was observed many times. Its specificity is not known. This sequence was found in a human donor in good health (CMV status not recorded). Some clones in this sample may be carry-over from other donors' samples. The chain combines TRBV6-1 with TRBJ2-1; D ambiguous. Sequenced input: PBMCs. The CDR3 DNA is TGTGCCAGCAAGGAGACCGCAAGAAAGAATGAGCAGTTCTTC. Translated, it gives CASKETARKNEQFF.